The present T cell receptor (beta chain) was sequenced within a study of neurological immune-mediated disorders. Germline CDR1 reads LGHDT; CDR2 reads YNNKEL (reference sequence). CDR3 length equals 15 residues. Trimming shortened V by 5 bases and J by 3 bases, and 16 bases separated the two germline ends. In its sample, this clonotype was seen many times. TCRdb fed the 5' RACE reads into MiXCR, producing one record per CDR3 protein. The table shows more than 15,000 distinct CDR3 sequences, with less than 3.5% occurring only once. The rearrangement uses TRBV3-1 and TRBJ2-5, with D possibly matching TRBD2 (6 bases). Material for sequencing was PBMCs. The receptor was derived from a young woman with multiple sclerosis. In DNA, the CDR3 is TGTGCCAGCAGCTACTGGACGGAGGGTGAAGAGACCCAGTACTTC. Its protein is CASSYWTEGEETQYF.